This T cell receptor beta chain was identified during a study of response to subunit inactivated influenza vaccine. MiXCR, run by TCRdb on the RT-PCR reads, gives a single entry per CDR3 protein. The sample shows roughly 710,000 distinct CDR3 sequences, around 13% of them seen only once. About this clonotype itself: Its antigen is unidentified.

V lost 3 bases and J lost 3; bases outside the gene matches: 4. The CDR3 covers 15 residues. Germline assignment: CDR1 SGHRS and CDR2 YFSETQ. Findings and caveats of the study: There was a suggestion from the authors that each seasonal influenza vaccination recruits few new T cells.

Sequencing used PBMCs from blood, obtained 14 to 15 days before vaccination. The J gene is TRBJ2-3, the V gene TRBV5-1, with TRBD1 matching 10 bases. This clonotype was obtained from a man aged 50-59 years who received an inactivated influenza vaccine. The CDR3 region has the DNA TGCGCCAGCAGCTCCGGGACAGGGGAAACAGATACGCAGTATTTT. The encoded protein is CASSSGTGETDTQYF.